The clone carrying this T cell receptor (beta chain) has just a few counts. The antigen remains unidentified. V was clipped by 3 bases and J by 3 bases, with 14 bases between them. Germline V gene data show CDR1 as LNHDA and CDR2 as SQIVND (reference sequence). This CDR3 region has 15 residues. TCRdb independently ran MiXCR on the 5' RACE reads; one entry per CDR3 protein. Seen here are about 210,000 distinct CDR3 sequences, 6% to 8.5% observed once, and the top ten hold around 14%. This specimen belongs to a study of CD8 T cells in ankylosing spondylitis. General observations from the study: Seemingly distinctive of ankylosing spondylitis blood was a TCR beta motif formed by eight highly homologous variants. Disease-linked clones were reportedly significantly enriched in matched ankylosing spondylitis synovial fluid.

The V call is TRBV19, the J call TRBJ1-1; D is ambiguous. The sample comprised blood, either unsorted or a sorted T cell fraction (not recorded which). This TCR derives from a male donor with ankylosing spondylitis. CDR3 nucleotide sequence: TGTGCCAGTAGTATGTTAGGGAATGATTACACTGAAGCTTTCTTT. The encoded protein is CASSMLGNDYTEAFF.